The present entry profiles one TCR beta chain with its context. Trimming took off 1 base at V and 8 bases at J, with 5 bases between the two ends. The CDR3 runs to 11 residues. Per the germline V gene, CDR1 is LNHDA and CDR2 is SQIVND (reference sequence). This specimen belongs to a study of blood T cell repertoires in COVID-19. Only in-frame clones appear in the TCRdb table, and some are missing; sequencing was by immunoSEQ multiplex PCR. The profile covers about 370,000 clones, with approximately 89% appearing a single time and 0.86% taken by the ten largest. This receptor was identified in a woman aged 40 to 49 who had been exposed to COVID-19. The chain joins TRBV19 to TRBJ1-2; no reliable D call. Sequencing used PBMCs or T cells enriched from blood (not recorded which). The CDR3 sequence is CASSIAEGYTF. The DNA for the CDR3 is TGTGCCAGTAGTATAGCCGAGGGCTACACCTTC.